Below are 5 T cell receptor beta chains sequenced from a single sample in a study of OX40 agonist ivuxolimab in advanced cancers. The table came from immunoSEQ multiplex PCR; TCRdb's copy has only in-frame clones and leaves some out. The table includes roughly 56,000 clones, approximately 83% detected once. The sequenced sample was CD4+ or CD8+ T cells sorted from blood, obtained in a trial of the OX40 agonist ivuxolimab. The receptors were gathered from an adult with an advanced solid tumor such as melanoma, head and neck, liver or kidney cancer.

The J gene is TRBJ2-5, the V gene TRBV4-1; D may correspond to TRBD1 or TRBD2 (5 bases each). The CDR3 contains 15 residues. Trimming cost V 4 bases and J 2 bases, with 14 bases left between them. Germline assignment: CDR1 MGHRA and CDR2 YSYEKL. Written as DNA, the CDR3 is TGCGCCAGCAGCCCCCCAGGGACCGCGCAAGAGACCCAGTACTTC. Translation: CASSPPGTAQETQYF.

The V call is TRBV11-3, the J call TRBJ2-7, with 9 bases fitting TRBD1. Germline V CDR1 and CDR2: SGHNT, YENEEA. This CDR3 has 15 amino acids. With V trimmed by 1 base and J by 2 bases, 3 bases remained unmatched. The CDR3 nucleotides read TGTGCCAGCAGCTTAGTGGGACAGGGCCCCTACGAGCAGTACTTC. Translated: CASSLVGQGPYEQYF.

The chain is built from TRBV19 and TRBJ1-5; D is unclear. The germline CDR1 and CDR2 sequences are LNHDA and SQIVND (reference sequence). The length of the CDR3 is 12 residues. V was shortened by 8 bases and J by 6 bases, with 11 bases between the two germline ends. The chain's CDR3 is CASRPAGQPQHF. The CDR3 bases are TGTGCCAGTCGGCCAGCTGGTCAGCCCCAGCATTTT.

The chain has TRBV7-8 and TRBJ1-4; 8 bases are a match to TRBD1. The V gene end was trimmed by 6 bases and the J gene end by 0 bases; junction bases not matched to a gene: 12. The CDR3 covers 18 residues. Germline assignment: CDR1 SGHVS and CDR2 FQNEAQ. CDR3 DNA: TGTGCCAGCAGTTACCGACAGGGGAGACTTGCAACTAATGAAAAACTGTTTTTT. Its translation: CASSYRQGRLATNEKLFF.

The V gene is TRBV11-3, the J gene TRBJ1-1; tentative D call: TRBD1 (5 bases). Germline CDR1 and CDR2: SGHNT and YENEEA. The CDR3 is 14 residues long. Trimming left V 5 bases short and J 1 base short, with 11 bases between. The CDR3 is CASSPGRGNTEAFF. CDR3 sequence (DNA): TGTGCCAGCAGCCCCGGAAGGGGGAACACTGAAGCTTTCTTT. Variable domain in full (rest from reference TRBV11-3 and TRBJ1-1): EAGVVQSPRYKIIEKKQPVAFWCNPISGHNTLYWYLQNLGQGPELLIRYENEEAVDDSQLPKDRFSAERLKGVDSTLKIQPAELGDSAVYLCASSPGRGNTEAFFGQGTRLTVV.